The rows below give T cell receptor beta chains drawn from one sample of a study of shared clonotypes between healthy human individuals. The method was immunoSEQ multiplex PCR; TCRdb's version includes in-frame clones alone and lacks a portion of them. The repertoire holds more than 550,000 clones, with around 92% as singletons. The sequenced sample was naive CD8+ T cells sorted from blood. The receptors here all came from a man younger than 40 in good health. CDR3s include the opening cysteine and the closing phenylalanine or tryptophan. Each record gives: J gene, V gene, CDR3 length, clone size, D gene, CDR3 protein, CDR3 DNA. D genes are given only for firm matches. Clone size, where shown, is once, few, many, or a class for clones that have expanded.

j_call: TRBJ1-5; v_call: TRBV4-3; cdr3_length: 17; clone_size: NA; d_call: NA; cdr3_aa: CASSQDLRGVTNQPQHF; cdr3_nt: TGCGCCAGCAGCCAAGATCTTCGTGGCGTGACAAATCAGCCCCAGCATTTT
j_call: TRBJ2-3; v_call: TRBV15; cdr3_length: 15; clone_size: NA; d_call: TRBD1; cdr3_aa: CATSREPGQPDTQYF; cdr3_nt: TGTGCCACCAGCAGAGAACCGGGACAGCCAGATACGCAGTATTTT
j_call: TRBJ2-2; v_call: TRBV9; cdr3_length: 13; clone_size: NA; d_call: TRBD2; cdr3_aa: CASKRGRAGELFF; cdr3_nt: TGTGCCAGCAAACGCGGGAGGGCCGGGGAGCTGTTTTTT
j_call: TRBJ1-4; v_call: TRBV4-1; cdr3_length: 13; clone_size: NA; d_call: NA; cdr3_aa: CASSQVGAEKLFF; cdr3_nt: TGCGCCAGCAGCCAAGTGGGGGCTGAAAAACTGTTTTTT
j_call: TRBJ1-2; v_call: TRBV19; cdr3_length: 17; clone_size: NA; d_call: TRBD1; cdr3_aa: CASSTQRHGTGAAGYTF; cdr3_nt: TGTGCCAGTAGTACCCAGCGTCACGGGACAGGGGCCGCTGGCTACACCTTC
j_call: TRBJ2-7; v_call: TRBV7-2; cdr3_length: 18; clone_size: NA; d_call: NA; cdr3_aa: CASSTRGAALADSYEQYF; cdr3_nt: TGTGCCAGCAGCACCCGGGGGGCGGCCCTAGCGGACTCCTACGAGCAGTACTTC
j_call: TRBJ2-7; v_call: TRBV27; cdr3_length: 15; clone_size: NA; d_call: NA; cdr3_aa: CASIKWSDRYYEQYF; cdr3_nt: TGTGCCAGCATTAAGTGGAGTGACCGCTACTACGAGCAGTACTTC
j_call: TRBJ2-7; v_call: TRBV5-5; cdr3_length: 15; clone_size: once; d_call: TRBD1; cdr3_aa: CASSPPRTGGDEQYF; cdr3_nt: TGTGCCAGCAGCCCACCCCGGACAGGGGGCGACGAGCAGTACTTC
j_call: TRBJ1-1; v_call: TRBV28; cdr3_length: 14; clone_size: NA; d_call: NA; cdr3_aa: CASSLSLRVTEAFF; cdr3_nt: TGTGCCAGCAGTTTATCGCTCAGGGTCACTGAAGCTTTCTTT
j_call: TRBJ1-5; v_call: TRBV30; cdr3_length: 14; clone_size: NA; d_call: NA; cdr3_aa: CAWSDGAGSQPQHF; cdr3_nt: TGTGCCTGGAGTGATGGGGCGGGGAGTCAGCCCCAGCATTTT
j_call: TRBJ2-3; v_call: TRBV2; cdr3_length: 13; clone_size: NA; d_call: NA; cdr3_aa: CASSEGSTDTQYF; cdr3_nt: TGTGCCAGCAGTGAAGGCAGCACAGATACGCAGTATTTT
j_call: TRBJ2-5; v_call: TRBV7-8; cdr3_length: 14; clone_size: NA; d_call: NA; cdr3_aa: CASSLDSSWETQYF; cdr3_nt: TGTGCCAGCAGCTTGGACAGTTCTTGGGAGACCCAGTACTTC
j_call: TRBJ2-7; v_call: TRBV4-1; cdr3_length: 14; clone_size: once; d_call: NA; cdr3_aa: CASSQGPAGYEQYF; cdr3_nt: TGCGCCAGCAGCCAAGGGCCCGCGGGCTACGAGCAGTACTTC
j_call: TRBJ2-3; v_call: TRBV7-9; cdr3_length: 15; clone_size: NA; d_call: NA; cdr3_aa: CASSLRLSSTDTQYF; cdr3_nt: TGTGCCAGCAGCCTGAGACTTTCTAGCACAGATACGCAGTATTTT
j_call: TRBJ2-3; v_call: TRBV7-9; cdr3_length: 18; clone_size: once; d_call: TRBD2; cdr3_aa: CASSLPRGTSGGTDTQYF; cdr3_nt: TGTGCCAGCAGCCTGCCTCGAGGGACTAGCGGGGGCACAGATACGCAGTATTTT
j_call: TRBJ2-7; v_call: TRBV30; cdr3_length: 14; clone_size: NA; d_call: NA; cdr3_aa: CAWREAGGRYEQYF; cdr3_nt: TGTGCCTGGAGAGAAGCCGGGGGGCGGTACGAGCAGTACTTC
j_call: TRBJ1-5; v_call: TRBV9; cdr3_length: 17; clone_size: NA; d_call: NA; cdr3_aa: CASSVWVGGPINQPQHF; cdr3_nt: TGTGCCAGCAGCGTCTGGGTGGGGGGTCCCATCAATCAGCCCCAGCATTTT
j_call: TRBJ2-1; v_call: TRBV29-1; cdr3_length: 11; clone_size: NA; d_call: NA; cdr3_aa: CSVVITGIQFF; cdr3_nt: TGCAGCGTTGTAATTACAGGGATTCAGTTCTTC
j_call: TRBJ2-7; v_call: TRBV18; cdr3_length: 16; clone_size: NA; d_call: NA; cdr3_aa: CASSPGATGSSYEQYF; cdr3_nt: TGTGCCAGCTCACCAGGGGCGACAGGCTCTTCCTACGAGCAGTACTTC
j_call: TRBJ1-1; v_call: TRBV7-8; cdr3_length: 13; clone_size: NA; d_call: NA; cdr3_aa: CASSPQGSTEAFF; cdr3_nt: TGTGCCAGCAGCCCACAGGGAAGCACTGAAGCTTTCTTT
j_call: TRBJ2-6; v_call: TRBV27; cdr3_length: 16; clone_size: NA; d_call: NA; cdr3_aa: CASSLIGSSGANVLTF; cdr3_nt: TGTGCCAGCAGTTTAATTGGGAGCTCTGGGGCCAACGTCCTGACTTTC
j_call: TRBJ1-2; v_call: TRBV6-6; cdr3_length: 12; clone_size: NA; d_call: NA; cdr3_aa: CASTDRSYGYTF; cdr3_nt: TGTGCCAGCACGGACAGAAGCTATGGCTACACCTTC
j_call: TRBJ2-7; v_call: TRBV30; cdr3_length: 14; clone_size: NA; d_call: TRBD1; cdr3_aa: CAWSAGQGGHEQYF; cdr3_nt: TGTGCCTGGAGTGCCGGACAGGGGGGCCACGAGCAGTACTTC
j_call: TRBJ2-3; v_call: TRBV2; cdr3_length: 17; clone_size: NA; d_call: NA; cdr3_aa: CASSWDLSGRDTDTQYF; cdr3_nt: TGTGCCAGCAGTTGGGACCTAAGCGGGCGCGACACAGATACGCAGTATTTT
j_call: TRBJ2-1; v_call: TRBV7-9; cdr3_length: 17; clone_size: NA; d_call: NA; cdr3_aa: CASSSQTVTGNYNEQFF; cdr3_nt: TGTGCCAGCAGCTCACAAACCGTTACAGGAAACTACAATGAGCAGTTCTTC
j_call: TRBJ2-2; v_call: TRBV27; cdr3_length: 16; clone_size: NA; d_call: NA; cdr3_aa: CASSLIESVNTGELFF; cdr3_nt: TGTGCCAGCAGTTTAATAGAATCCGTAAACACCGGGGAGCTGTTTTTT
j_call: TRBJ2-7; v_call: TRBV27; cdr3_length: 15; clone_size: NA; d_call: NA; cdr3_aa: CASSPRGGSSREQYF; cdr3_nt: TGTGCCAGCAGCCCGCGTGGAGGGTCGTCTCGCGAGCAGTACTTC
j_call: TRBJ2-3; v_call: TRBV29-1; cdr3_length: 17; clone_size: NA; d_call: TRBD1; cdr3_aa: CSVEDRLGTASTDTQYF; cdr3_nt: TGCAGCGTTGAAGATCGACTGGGGACAGCCAGCACAGATACGCAGTATTTT
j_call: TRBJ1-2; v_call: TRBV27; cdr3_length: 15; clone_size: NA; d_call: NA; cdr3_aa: CASSTRQELSYGYTF; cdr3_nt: TGTGCCAGCAGTACACGACAGGAGCTGTCCTATGGCTACACCTTC
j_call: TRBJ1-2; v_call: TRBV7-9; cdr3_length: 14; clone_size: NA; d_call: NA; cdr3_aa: CASSLHGSGGGYTF; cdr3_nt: TGTGCCAGCAGCTTACACGGCTCTGGAGGGGGCTACACCTTC
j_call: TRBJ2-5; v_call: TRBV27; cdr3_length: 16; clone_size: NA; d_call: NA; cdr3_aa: CASSMAGYTTRETQYF; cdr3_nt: TGTGCCAGCAGTATGGCAGGGTATACCACGCGGGAGACCCAGTACTTC
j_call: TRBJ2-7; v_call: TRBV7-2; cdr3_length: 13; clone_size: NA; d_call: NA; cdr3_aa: CASSQPPGPEQYF; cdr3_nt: TGTGCCAGCAGCCAGCCCCCGGGGCCAGAGCAGTACTTC